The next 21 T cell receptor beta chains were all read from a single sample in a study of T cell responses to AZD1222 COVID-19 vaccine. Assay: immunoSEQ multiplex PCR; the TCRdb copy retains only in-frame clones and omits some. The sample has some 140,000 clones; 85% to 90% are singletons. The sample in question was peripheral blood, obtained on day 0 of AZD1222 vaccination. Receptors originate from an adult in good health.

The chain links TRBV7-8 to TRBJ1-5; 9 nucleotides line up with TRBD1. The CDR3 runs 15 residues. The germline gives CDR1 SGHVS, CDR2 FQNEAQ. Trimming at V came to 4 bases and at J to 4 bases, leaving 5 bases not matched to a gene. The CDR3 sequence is CASSSPGTGNQPQHF. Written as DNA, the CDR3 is TGTGCCAGCAGCTCACCCGGGACAGGGAATCAGCCCCAGCATTTT.

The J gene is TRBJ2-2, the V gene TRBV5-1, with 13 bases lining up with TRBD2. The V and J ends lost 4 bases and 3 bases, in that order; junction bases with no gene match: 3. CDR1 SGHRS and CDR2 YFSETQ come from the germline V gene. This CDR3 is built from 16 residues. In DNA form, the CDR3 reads TGCGCCAGCAGCGTCACTAGCGGGGGGGACACCGGGGAGCTGTTTTTT. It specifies CASSVTSGGDTGELFF. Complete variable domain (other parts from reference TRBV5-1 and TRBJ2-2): KAGVTQTPRYLIKTRGQQVTLSCSPISGHRSVSWYQQTPGQGLQFLFEYFSETQRNKGNFPGRFSGRQFSNSRSEMNVSTLELGDSALYLCASSVTSGGDTGELFFGEGSRLTVL.

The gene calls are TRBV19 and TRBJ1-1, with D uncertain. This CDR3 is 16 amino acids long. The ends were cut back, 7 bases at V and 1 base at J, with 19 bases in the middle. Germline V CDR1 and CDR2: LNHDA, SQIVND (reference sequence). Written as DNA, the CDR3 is TGTGCCAGTACCCATTTGCCCCAGAGATCGAACACTGAAGCTTTCTTT. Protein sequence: CASTHLPQRSNTEAFF.

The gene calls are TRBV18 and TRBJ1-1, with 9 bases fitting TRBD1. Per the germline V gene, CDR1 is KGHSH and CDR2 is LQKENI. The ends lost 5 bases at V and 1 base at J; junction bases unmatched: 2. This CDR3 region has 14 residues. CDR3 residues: CASSEGQGNTEAFF. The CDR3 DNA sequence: TGTGCCAGCTCAGAGGGACAGGGGAACACTGAAGCTTTCTTT.

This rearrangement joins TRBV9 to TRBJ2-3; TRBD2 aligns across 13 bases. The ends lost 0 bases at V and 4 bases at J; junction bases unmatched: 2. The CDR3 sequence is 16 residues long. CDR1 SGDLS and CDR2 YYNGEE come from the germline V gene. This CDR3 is CASSVVLAGGADTQYF. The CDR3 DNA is TGTGCCAGCAGCGTAGTACTAGCGGGGGGGGCAGATACGCAGTATTTT.

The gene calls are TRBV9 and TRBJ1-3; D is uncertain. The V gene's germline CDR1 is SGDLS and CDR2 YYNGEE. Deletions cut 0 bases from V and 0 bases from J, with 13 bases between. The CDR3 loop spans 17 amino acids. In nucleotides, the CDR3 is TGTGCCAGCAGCGTAGATGGGAACGGCCACTCTGGAAACACCATATATTTT. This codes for CASSVDGNGHSGNTIYF.

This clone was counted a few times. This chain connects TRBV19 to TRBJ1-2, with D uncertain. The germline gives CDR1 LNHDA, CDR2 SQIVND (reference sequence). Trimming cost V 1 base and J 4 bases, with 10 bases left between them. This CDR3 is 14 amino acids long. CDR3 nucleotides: TGTGCCAGTAGTATAGGGCCGGCATCCTATGGCTACACCTTC. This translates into CASSIGPASYGYTF.

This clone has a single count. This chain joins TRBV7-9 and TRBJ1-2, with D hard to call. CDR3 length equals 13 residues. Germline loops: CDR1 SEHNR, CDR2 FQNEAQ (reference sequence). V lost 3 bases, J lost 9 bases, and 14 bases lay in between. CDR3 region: CASSFPGGWSYTF. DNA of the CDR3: TGTGCCAGCAGCTTTCCAGGAGGATGGAGCTACACCTTC.

In nucleotides, the CDR3 is TGTGCCAGCAGCCCCGGACAGGGCTATGGCTACACCTTC. This gives the protein CASSPGQGYGYTF. The chain is built from TRBV14 and TRBJ1-2; 8 bases match TRBD1. Looked up from germline, CDR1 is SGHDN and CDR2 is FVKESK. The V and J ends lost 4 bases and 4 bases, in that order; junction bases with no gene match: 2. The CDR3 is 13 residues long.

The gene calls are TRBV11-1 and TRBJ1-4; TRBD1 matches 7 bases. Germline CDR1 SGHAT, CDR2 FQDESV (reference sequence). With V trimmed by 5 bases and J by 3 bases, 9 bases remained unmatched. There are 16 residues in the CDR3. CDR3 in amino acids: CASSLGKGASNEKLFF. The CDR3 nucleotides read TGTGCCAGCAGCCTGGGGAAGGGGGCATCTAATGAAAAACTGTTTTTT. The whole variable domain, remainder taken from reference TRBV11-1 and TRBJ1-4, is EAEVAQSPRYKITEKSQAVAFWCDPISGHATLYWYRQILGQGPELLVQFQDESVVDDSQLPKDRFSAERLKGVDSTLKIQPAELGDSAMYLCASSLGKGASNEKLFFGSGTQLSVL.

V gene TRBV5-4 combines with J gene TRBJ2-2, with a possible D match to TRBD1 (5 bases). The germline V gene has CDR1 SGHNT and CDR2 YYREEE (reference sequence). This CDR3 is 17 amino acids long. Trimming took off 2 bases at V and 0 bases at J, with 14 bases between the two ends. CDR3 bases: TGTGCCAGCAGCTTAGGTTTGGACACAACGAACACCGGGGAGCTGTTTTTT. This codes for CASSLGLDTTNTGELFF.

The CDR3 here is CASSLYSTGGYEQYF. The CDR3 region has the DNA TGTGCCAGCAGCTTATATTCGACAGGGGGCTACGAGCAGTACTTC. The V and J genes are TRBV11-1 and TRBJ2-7; 9 bases fit TRBD1. V was clipped by 2 bases and J by 3 bases; unmatched bases: 5. In germline, CDR1 is SGHAT, CDR2 FQDESV (reference sequence). This CDR3 contains 15 residues. The whole variable domain, filled in from reference TRBV11-1 and TRBJ2-7, reads EAEVAQSPRYKITEKSQAVAFWCDPISGHATLYWYRQILGQGPELLVQFQDESVVDDSQLPKDRFSAERLKGVDSTLKIQPAELGDSAMYLCASSLYSTGGYEQYFGPGTRLTVT.

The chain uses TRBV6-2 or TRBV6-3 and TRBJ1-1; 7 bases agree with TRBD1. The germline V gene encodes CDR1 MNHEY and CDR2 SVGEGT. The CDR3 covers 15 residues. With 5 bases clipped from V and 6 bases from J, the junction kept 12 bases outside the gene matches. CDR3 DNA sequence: TGTGCCAGCAGTCCCATCGACAGGGACCTCGCTGAAGCTTTCTTT. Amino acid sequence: CASSPIDRDLAEAFF.

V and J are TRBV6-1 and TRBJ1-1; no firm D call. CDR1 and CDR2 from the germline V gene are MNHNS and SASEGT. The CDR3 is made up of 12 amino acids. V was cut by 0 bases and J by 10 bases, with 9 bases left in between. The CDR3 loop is CASSEARHGAFF. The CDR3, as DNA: TGTGCCAGCAGTGAAGCAAGGCACGGAGCTTTCTTT.

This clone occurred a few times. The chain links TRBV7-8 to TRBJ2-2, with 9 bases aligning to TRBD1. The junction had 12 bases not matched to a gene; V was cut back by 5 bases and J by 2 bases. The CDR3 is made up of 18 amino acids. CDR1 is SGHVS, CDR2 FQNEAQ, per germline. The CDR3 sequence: CASSLLNRGRLNTGELFF. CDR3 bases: TGTGCCAGCAGCCTTTTGAACAGGGGGCGACTAAACACCGGGGAGCTGTTTTTT.

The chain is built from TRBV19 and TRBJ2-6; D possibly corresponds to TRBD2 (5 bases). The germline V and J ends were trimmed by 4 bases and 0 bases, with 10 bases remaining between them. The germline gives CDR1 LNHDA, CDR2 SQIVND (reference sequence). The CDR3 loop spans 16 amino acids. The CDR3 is CASSRTGSSGANVLTF. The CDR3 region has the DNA TGTGCCAGTAGTAGGACGGGGAGCTCTGGGGCCAACGTCCTGACTTTC.

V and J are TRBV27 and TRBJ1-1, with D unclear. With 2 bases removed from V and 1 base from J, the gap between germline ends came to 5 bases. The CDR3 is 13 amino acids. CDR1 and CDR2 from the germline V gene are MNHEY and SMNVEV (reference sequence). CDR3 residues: CASSLRQNTEAFF. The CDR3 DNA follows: TGTGCCAGCAGTTTAAGGCAGAACACTGAAGCTTTCTTT.

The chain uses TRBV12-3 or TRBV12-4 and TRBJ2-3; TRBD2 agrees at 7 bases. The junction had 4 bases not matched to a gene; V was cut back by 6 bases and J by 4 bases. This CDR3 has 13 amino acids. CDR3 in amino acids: CASRPGGSDTQYF. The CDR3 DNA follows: TGTGCCAGCAGGCCGGGGGGTTCAGATACGCAGTATTTT.

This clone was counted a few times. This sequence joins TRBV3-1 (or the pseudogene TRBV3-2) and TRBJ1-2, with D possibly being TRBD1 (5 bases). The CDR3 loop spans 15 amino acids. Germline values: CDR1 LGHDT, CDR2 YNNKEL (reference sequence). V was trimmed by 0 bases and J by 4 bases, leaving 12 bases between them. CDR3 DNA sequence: TGTGCCAGCAGCCAAGATAGACGGGGCCTCTATGGCTACACCTTC. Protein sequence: CASSQDRRGLYGYTF.

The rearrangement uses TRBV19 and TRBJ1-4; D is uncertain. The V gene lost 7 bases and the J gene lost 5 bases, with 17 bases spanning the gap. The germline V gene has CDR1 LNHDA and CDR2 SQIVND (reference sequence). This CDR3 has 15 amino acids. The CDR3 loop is CASTPRIGRNEKLFF. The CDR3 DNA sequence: TGTGCCAGTACCCCAAGGATAGGGCGGAATGAAAAACTGTTTTTT.

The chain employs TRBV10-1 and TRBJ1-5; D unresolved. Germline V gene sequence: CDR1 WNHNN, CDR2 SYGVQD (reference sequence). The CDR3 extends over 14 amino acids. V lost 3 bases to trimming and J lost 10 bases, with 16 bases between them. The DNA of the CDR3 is TGCGCCAGCAGTGAAGGATCAATTAGCAATCCCCAGCATTTT. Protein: CASSEGSISNPQHF.